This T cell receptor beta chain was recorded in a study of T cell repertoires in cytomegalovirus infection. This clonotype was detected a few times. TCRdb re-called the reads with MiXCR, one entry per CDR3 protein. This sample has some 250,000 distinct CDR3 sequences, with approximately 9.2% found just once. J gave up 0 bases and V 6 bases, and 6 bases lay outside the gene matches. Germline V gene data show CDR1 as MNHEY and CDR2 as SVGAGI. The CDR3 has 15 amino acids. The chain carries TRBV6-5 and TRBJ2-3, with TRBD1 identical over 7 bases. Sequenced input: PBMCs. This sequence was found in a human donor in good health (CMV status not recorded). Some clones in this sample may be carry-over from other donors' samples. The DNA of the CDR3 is TGTGCCAGCAGCAAGAGACAGGGTAGCACAGATACGCAGTATTTT. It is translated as CASSKRQGSTDTQYF.